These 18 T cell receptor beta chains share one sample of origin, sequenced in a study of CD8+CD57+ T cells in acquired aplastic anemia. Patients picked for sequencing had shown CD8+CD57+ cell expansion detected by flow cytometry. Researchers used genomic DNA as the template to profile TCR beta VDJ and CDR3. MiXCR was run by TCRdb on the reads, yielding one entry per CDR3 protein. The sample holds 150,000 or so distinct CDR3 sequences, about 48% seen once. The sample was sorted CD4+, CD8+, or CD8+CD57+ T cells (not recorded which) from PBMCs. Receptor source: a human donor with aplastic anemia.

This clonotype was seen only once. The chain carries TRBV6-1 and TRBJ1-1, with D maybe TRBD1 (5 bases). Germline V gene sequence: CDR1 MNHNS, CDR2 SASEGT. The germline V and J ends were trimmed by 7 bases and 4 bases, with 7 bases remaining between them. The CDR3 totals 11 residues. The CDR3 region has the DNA TGTGCCAGCACTCAGGGCACTGAAGCTTTCTTT. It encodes CASTQGTEAFF.

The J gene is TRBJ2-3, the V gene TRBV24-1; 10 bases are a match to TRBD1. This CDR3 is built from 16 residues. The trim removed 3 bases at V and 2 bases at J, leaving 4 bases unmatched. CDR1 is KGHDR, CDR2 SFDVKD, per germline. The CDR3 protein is CATSDGDRGNTDTQYF. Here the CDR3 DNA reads TGTGCCACCAGTGATGGGGACAGGGGAAACACAGATACGCAGTATTTT.

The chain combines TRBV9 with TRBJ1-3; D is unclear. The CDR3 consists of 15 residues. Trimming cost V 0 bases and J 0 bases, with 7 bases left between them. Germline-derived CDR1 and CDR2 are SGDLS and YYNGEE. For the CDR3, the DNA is TGTGCCAGCAGCGTAGAGCGGTACTCTGGAAACACCATATATTTT. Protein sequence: CASSVERYSGNTIYF.

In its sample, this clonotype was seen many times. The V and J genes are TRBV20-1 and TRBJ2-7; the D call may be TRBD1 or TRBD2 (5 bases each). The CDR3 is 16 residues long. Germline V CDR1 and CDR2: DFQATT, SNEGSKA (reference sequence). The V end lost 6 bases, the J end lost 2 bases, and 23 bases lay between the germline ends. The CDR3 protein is CSAEKWGLGETYEQYF. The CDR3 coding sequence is TGCAGTGCCGAAAAGTGGGGTTTGGGGGAGACCTACGAGCAGTACTTC.

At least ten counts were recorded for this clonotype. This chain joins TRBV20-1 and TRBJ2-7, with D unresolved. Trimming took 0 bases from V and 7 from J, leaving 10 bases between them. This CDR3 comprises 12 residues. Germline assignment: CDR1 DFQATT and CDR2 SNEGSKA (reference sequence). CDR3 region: CSARDTAAEQYF. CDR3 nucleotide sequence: TGCAGTGCTAGAGATACAGCTGCAGAGCAGTACTTC.

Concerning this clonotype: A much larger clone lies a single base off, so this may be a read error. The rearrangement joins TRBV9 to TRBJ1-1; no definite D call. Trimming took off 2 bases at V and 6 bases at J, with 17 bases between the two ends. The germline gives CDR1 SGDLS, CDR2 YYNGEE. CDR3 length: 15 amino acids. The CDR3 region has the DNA TGTGCCAGCAGCGTGTTAACAAGGAGGAGGGCTGAAGCTTTCTTT. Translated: CASSVLTRRRAEAFF. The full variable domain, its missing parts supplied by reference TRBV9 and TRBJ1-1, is DSGVTQTPKHLITATGQRVTLRCSPRSGDLSVYWYQQSLDQGLQFLIQYYNGEERAKGNILERFSAQQFPDLHSELNLSSLELGDSALYFCASSVLTRRRAEAFFGQGTRLTVV.

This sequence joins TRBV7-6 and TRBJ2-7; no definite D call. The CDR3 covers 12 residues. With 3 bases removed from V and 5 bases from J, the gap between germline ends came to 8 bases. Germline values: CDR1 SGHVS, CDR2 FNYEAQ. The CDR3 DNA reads TGTGCCAGCAGCTTTTCCCGGGACGAGCAGTACTTC. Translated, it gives CASSFSRDEQYF.

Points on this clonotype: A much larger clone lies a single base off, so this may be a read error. CDR3 sequence (DNA): TGTGCCAGCAGCCCTAGCAACAGGGCAGCTAATGAAAAACTGTTTTTT. This encodes CASSPSNRAANEKLFF. The rearrangement joins TRBV11-1 to TRBJ1-4; D possibly corresponds to TRBD1 (6 bases). The CDR3 spans 16 residues. Germline loops: CDR1 SGHAT, CDR2 FQDESV (reference sequence). The V gene lost 5 bases and the J gene lost 3 bases, with 16 bases spanning the gap. The full variable domain, its missing parts supplied by reference TRBV11-1 and TRBJ1-4, is EAEVAQSPRYKITEKSQAVAFWCDPISGHATLYWYRQILGQGPELLVQFQDESVVDDSQLPKDRFSAERLKGVDSTLKIQPAELGDSAMYLCASSPSNRAANEKLFFGSGTQLSVL.

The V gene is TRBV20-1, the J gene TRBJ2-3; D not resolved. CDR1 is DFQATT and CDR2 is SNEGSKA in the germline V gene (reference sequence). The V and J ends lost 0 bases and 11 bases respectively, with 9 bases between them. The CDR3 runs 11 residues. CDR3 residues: CSARDDVRQYF. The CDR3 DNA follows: TGCAGTGCTAGAGATGACGTCAGGCAGTATTTT.

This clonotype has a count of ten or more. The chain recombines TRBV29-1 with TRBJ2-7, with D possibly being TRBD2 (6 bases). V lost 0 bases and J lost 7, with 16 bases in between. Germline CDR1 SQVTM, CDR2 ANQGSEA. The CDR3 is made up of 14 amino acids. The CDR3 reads CSVEDPGAAGEQYF. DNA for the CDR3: TGCAGCGTTGAAGACCCGGGCGCGGCGGGAGAGCAGTACTTC.

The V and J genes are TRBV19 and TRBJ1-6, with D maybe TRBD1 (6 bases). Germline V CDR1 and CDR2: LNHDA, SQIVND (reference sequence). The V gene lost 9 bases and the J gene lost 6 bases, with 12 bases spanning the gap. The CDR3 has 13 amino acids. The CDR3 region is CASRGQINSPLHF. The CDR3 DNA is TGTGCCAGCCGAGGACAGATTAATTCACCCCTCCACTTT.

CDR3 sequence reads: CASSPSGTGGAGTEAFF. The CDR3, as DNA: TGCGCCAGCAGCCCCTCCGGGACAGGGGGCGCGGGCACTGAAGCTTTCTTT. This rearrangement joins TRBV4-3 to TRBJ1-1; 12 bases are a match to TRBD1. CDR1 and CDR2 from the germline V gene are LGHNA and YSLEER. The V segment lost 4 bases and the J segment 4 bases; nucleotides outside the gene matches: 10. The CDR3 is 17 amino acids.

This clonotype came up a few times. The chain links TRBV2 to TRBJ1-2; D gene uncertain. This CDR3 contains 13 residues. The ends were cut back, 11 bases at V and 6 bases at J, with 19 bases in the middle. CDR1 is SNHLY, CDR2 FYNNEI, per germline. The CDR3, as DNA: TGTGCCCCAATCGTCGCCAGGTTGAATGGCTACACCTTC. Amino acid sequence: CAPIVARLNGYTF.

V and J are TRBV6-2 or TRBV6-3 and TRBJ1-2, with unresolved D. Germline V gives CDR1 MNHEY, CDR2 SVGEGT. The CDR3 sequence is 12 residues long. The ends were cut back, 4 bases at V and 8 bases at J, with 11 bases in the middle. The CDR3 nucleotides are TGTGCCAGCAGTTCCGGGAGCTTCGGCTACACCTTC. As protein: CASSSGSFGYTF.

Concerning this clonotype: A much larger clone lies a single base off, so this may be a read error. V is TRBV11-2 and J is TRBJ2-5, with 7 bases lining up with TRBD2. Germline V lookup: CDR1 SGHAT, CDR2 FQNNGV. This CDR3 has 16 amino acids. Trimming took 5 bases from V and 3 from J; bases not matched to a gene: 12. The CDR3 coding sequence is TGTGCCAGCAGCCCGGGACCAGCGGGGCCCAAAGAGACCCAGTACTTC. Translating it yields CASSPGPAGPKETQYF. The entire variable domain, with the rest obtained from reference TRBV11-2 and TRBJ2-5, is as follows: EAGVAQSPRYKIIEKRQSVAFWCNPISGHATLYWYQQILGQGPKLLIQFQNNGVVDDSQLPKDRFSAERLKGVDSTLKIQPAKLEDSAVYLCASSPGPAGPKETQYFGPGTRLLVL.

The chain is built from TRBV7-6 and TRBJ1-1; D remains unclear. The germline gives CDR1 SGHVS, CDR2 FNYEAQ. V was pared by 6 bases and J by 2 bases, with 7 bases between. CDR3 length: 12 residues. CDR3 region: CASRQYNTEAFF. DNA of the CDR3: TGTGCCAGCAGACAGTACAACACTGAAGCTTTCTTT.

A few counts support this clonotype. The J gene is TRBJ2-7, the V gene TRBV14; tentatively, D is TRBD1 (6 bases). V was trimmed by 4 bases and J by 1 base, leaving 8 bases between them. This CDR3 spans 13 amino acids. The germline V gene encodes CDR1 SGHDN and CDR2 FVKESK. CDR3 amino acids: CASSPDRSYEQYF. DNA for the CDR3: TGTGCCAGCAGCCCAGACAGGTCCTACGAGCAGTACTTC.

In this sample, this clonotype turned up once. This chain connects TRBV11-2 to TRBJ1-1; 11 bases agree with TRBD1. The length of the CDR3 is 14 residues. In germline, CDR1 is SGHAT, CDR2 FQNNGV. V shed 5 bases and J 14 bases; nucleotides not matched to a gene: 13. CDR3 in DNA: TGTGCCAGCAGCCCCCGGACAGGGGGCACTGAAGTCTTCTTT. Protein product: CASSPRTGGTEVFF.